Listed here is a single T cell receptor beta chain. These data belong to a study of blood T cell repertoires in COVID-19. Background on the study: The analysed material was cDNA or gDNA that came from T cells, B-cell-depleted T cells, or PBMCs.

Generated by immunoSEQ multiplex PCR, the TCRdb table keeps only in-frame clones and is missing some. The table records some 150,000 clones, roughly 86% of them present only once. In germline, CDR1 is GTSNPN, CDR2 SVGIG (reference sequence). The ends lost 5 bases at V and 5 bases at J; junction bases unmatched: 7. This CDR3 region has 13 residues. This sequence originates from a woman aged 55-69 years who had recovered from COVID-19. The sequenced material came from peripheral blood. The V and J genes are TRBV30 and TRBJ1-1, with 8 bases that match TRBD1. Here the CDR3 reads CAWDRGRSTEAFF. The CDR3, as DNA: TGTGCCTGGGACAGGGGCAGGTCGACTGAAGCTTTCTTT. Full variable domain (outside the CDR3, taken from reference TRBV30 and TRBJ1-1): SQTIHQWPATLVQPVGSPLSLECTVEGTSNPNLYWYRQAAGRGLQLLFYSVGIGQISSEVPQNLSASRPQDRQFILSSKKLLLSDSGFYLCAWDRGRSTEAFFGQGTRLTVV.